The source of this T cell receptor (beta chain) is a study of beta chain features in type 1 diabetes. This clone showed up just a few times. Its target is unknown. General study findings and limits: People with Type 1 diabetes carried modestly yet significantly shorter TCRB CDR3s in all four CD4+ subsets.

cDNA synthesis used the whole RNA isolate, giving expressed TCRB sequences. Method: immunoSEQ multiplex PCR; TCRdb's copy keeps in-frame clones and lacks some. The sample lists approximately 150,000 clones, roughly 60% occurring once. CD45RO/CCR7/CD25/CD127/CD95/CD27 sorting isolated CD4+ naive, central memory, regulatory and stem cell-like memory cells. Between the trimmed V and J ends, which lost 5 bases and 11 bases, there was a span of 13 bases. The germline V gene has CDR1 ENHRY and CDR2 SYGVKD. This CDR3 spans 13 amino acids. Sequencing was carried out using naive CD4+ T cells from blood. The V gene is TRBV10-3, the J gene TRBJ1-6; D remains ambiguous. The receptor comes from a young man with type 1 diabetes. CDR3: CAISQEMTAPLHF. The CDR3 nucleotides read TGTGCCATCAGTCAGGAGATGACGGCACCCCTCCACTTT.